This T cell receptor beta chain was found in a study of T cell repertoires in cytomegalovirus infection. For the study at large: Researchers turned to recently identified HLA-C-restricted CMV epitopes as well as well-studied HLA-B-restricted ones. In public TCR beta signatures, there were indications of both CMV infection and matching HLA type. Study-level points and caveats: Ex vivo responses were dominated by HLA-C-restricted CMV-specific TCR beta clonotypes.

This clonotype turned up a few times. No antigen is known for it. One entry per CDR3 protein, called by TCRdb with MiXCR from the reads. The table lists more than 250,000 distinct CDR3 sequences, around 25% of them singletons. The specimen was cultured PBMCs, collected from culture after CMV antigen stimulation. The sequence came from a human donor in good health (CMV status not recorded). Some clones in this sample may be carry-over from other donors' samples.

The CDR3 bases are TGTGCCAGTAGTATTGGGCAGGGGGCAGTTGAGACCCAGTACTTC. The encoded protein is CASSIGQGAVETQYF. This sequence joins TRBV19 and TRBJ2-5; 8 bases are a match to TRBD1. Germline CDR1 LNHDA, CDR2 SQIVND (reference sequence). This CDR3 is built from 15 residues. V dropped 3 bases and J dropped 5; count of bases not matched to a gene: 8.